The 30 T cell receptor beta chains in this list originate from one sample, sequenced in a study of blood T cells in healthy people across ages. Alongside a J-beta primer mix, a sample-barcoded 5' primer served in a second PCR lasting 7 to 11 cycles. TCRdb called the 5' RACE reads again in MiXCR, with one record for every CDR3 protein. Of about 1.4 million distinct CDR3 sequences in the sample, approximately 59% were seen once. Sequencing used blood. The origin of the receptors is a man between 18 and 29 years old in good health.

V is TRBV2 and J is TRBJ2-5, with D hard to call. CDR3 length: 13 residues. V lost 3 bases, J lost 7 bases, and 12 bases lay in between. From germline, CDR1 is SNHLY and CDR2 FYNNEI. The CDR3 coding sequence is TGTGCCAGCAGTGAGGAACTCGTGTGGACCCAGTACTTC. The encoded protein is CASSEELVWTQYF.

This chain links TRBV7-9 with TRBJ1-2; D unclear. This CDR3 is 12 amino acids long. In germline, CDR1 is SEHNR, CDR2 FQNEAQ (reference sequence). V was shortened by 5 bases and J by 2 bases, with 6 bases between the two germline ends. The CDR3 nucleotides are TGTGCCAGCAGCAGCATGAACTATGGCTACACCTTC. Amino acid sequence: CASSSMNYGYTF.

The rearrangement links TRBV11-2 to TRBJ2-3; TRBD2 matches 8 bases. Germline CDR1 SGHAT, CDR2 FQNNGV. This CDR3 is built from 18 residues. V gave up 5 bases and J gave up 7 bases; unmatched junction bases: 20. The CDR3 here is CASSGLNGNGRAEHTQYF. The CDR3 nucleotides are TGTGCCAGCAGCGGGCTTAACGGGAACGGGAGGGCCGAACATACGCAGTATTTT.

The chain links TRBV27 to TRBJ1-5, with D possibly being TRBD1 (6 bases). This CDR3 comprises 13 residues. Germline assignment: CDR1 MNHEY and CDR2 SMNVEV (reference sequence). Trimming left V 5 bases short and J 5 bases short, with 10 bases between. The CDR3 DNA sequence: TGTGCCAGCAGTGGACAGTGGTATCAGCCCCAGCATTTT. It specifies CASSGQWYQPQHF.

Only one count was recorded for this clonotype. The J gene is TRBJ2-4, the V gene TRBV11-2; 9 bases are a match to TRBD1. The DNA end lines up better with TRBJ2-7; the J call may be wrong. CDR1 is SGHAT, CDR2 FQNNGV, per germline. This CDR3 has 15 amino acids. CDR3 in amino acids: CASSPYTGQGLEQYF. For the CDR3, the DNA is TGTGCCAGCAGCCCATATACTGGACAGGGGCTCGAGCAGTACTTC.

This chain joins TRBV6-5 and TRBJ2-7; a weak D match, TRBD1 (6 bases). With 4 bases removed from V and 3 bases from J, the gap between germline ends came to 25 bases. The CDR3 loop spans 18 amino acids. The germline V gene encodes CDR1 MNHEY and CDR2 SVGAGI. For the CDR3, the DNA is TGTGCCAGCAGTTTTTTTAGGGTTCTCAGGGGACCCTTCTACGAGCAGTACTTC. It yields the protein CASSFFRVLRGPFYEQYF.

The gene calls are TRBV10-2 and TRBJ2-1; no definite D call. With 3 bases removed from V and 9 bases from J, the gap between germline ends came to 9 bases. Germline CDR1 reads WSHSY; CDR2 reads SAAADI. The CDR3 is 12 residues long. Here the CDR3 DNA reads TGCGCCAGCAGTGATACGACCGGTGAGCAGTTCTTC. As protein: CASSDTTGEQFF.

The chain joins TRBV19 to TRBJ1-1, with D unclear. The length of the CDR3 is 17 residues. V dropped 0 bases and J dropped 2 bases, with 16 bases sitting between them. Per the germline V gene, CDR1 is LNHDA and CDR2 is SQIVND (reference sequence). The CDR3 is CASSIEGIFAANTEAFF. The DNA for the CDR3 is TGTGCCAGTAGTATAGAGGGGATCTTCGCAGCAAACACTGAAGCTTTCTTT. Full variable domain (missing parts from reference TRBV19 and TRBJ1-1): DGGITQSPKYLFRKEGQNVTLSCEQNLNHDAMYWYRQDPGQGLRLIYYSQIVNDFQKGDIAEGYSVSREKKESFPLTVTSAQKNPTAFYLCASSIEGIFAANTEAFFGQGTRLTVV.

The chain recombines TRBV5-1 with TRBJ2-2; TRBD1 is a possible D gene (6 bases). Looked up from germline, CDR1 is SGHRS and CDR2 is YFSETQ. Trimming removed 0 bases from V and 5 bases from J, with 14 bases in between. The CDR3 has 16 residues. The CDR3 sequence is CASSLAAGARTGELFF. The CDR3 nucleotides are TGCGCCAGCAGCTTGGCCGCAGGGGCGAGAACCGGGGAGCTGTTTTTT. The whole variable domain, filled in from reference TRBV5-1 and TRBJ2-2, reads KAGVTQTPRYLIKTRGQQVTLSCSPISGHRSVSWYQQTPGQGLQFLFEYFSETQRNKGNFPGRFSGRQFSNSRSEMNVSTLELGDSALYLCASSLAAGARTGELFFGEGSRLTVL.

This sequence joins TRBV20-1 and TRBJ2-7; TRBD2 agrees at 8 bases. This CDR3 region has 14 residues. Per the germline V gene, CDR1 is DFQATT and CDR2 is SNEGSKA (reference sequence). V dropped 1 base and J dropped 4; count of bases not matched to a gene: 6. Here the CDR3 DNA reads TGCAGTGCTAGAGCGCGGGGGGACCCGTACGAGCAGTACTTC. Its protein is CSARARGDPYEQYF.

The chain couples TRBV29-1 to TRBJ2-5; 10 bases match TRBD2. The J call may be faulty, since TRBJ2-7 better matches the DNA end. The length of the CDR3 is 13 residues. In germline, CDR1 is SQVTM, CDR2 ANQGSEA. The CDR3 DNA is TGCAGCGTCCTCGGGACTAGCGTCTACGAGCAGTACTTC. Translation: CSVLGTSVYEQYF.

J is TRBJ2-7 and V is TRBV28, with D perhaps TRBD2 (6 bases). Trimming removed 3 bases at V and 4 bases at J, with 10 bases between. The germline CDR1 and CDR2 sequences are MDHEN and SYDVKM. The CDR3 loop spans 13 amino acids. As DNA, the CDR3 is TGTGCCAGCAGTTTCCTCGGGGGATACGAGCAGTACTTC. As protein: CASSFLGGYEQYF.

CDR3 DNA sequence: TGCAGTGCTAGATCCCCCCTAGCGGGTGCTATCAATGAGCAGTTCTTC. As protein: CSARSPLAGAINEQFF. V and J are TRBV20-1 and TRBJ2-1, with 8 nucleotides matching TRBD2. This CDR3 has 16 amino acids. Losses at the gene ends were 2 bases for V and 6 bases for J; bases not matched to a gene: 12. The germline V gene encodes CDR1 DFQATT and CDR2 SNEGSKA (reference sequence).

This clonotype was counted a single time. At one end, the junction sequence differs from germline, possibly due to a read error. The J gene is TRBJ1-2, the V gene TRBV4-2; no definite D call. The CDR3 loop spans 13 amino acids. Germline values: CDR1 LGHNA, CDR2 YNFKEQ. The CDR3 region has the DNA TGTGCCAGCAGCCAAGATCGGCAGTATGTCTACACCTTC. Its protein product is CASSQDRQYVYTF.

The J gene is TRBJ2-6, the V gene TRBV4-1, with D unresolved. V was pared by 1 base and J by 4 bases, with 17 bases between. The CDR3 is 18 residues long. In germline, CDR1 is MGHRA, CDR2 YSYEKL. This CDR3 is CASSQVHSFTSGANVLTF. CDR3 nucleotide sequence: TGCGCCAGCAGCCAAGTTCATAGTTTCACTTCCGGGGCCAACGTCCTGACTTTC.

The sample holds one count of this clonotype. The gene calls are TRBV5-1 and TRBJ2-7; unclear D gene. The CDR3 spans 15 residues. In germline, CDR1 is SGHRS, CDR2 YFSETQ. Trimming stripped 3 bases from V and 6 bases from J, with 19 bases between. The CDR3 DNA is TGCGCCAGCAGCTCCCCCTCCGAAGGTTTGATCGAGCAGTACTTC. Amino acid sequence: CASSSPSEGLIEQYF.

This chain joins TRBV15 and TRBJ2-1, with D perhaps TRBD1 (6 bases). Trimming stripped 1 base from V and 4 bases from J, with 14 bases between. Germline V gene data show CDR1 as LNHNV and CDR2 as YYDKDF (reference sequence). The CDR3 consists of 16 residues. The DNA of the CDR3 is TGTGCCACCAGCAGAGTAGTTTCGGACAGTTACAATGAGCAGTTCTTC. It is translated as CATSRVVSDSYNEQFF.

The V and J genes are TRBV20-1 and TRBJ2-1; 7 bases map to TRBD2. The V gene end was trimmed by 1 base and the J gene end by 1 base; junction bases not matched to a gene: 10. The germline gives CDR1 DFQATT, CDR2 SNEGSKA (reference sequence). The CDR3 has 17 residues. The CDR3: CSARVMKASGSYNEQFF. The CDR3 DNA reads as TGCAGTGCTAGAGTAATGAAGGCTAGCGGATCCTACAATGAGCAGTTCTTC.

The chain is built from TRBV20-1 and TRBJ2-1; 7 positions agree with TRBD1. J was trimmed by 8 bases and V by 3 bases; bases with no gene match: 4. The CDR3 runs 12 residues. Germline loops: CDR1 DFQATT, CDR2 SNEGSKA (reference sequence). CDR3 DNA: TGCAGTGCTAGTTTAGGGGGCCATGAGCAGTTCTTC. Protein product: CSASLGGHEQFF.

The rearrangement uses TRBV25-1 and TRBJ2-5, with D unresolved. V was clipped by 2 bases and J by 2 bases, with 9 bases between them. There are 14 residues in the CDR3. Germline loops: CDR1 MGHDK, CDR2 SYGVNS. CDR3 sequence (DNA): TGTGCCAGCAGTGAACAAAAGCGACAAGAGACCCAGTACTTC. Its protein is CASSEQKRQETQYF.

About this clonotype itself: This could be a read error, since a much larger clone is one nucleotide away. CDR3 region: CAIIDTSYEQYF. The CDR3 DNA is TGTGCCATCATTGACACCTCCTACGAGCAGTACTTC. The chain joins TRBV10-3 to TRBJ2-7; D is uncertain. Germline CDR1 reads ENHRY; CDR2 reads SYGVKD. CDR3 length: 12 amino acids. Trimming left V 7 bases short and J 0 bases short, with 7 bases between.

J is TRBJ1-1 and V is TRBV29-1, with D possibly TRBD1 on 5 matching bases. CDR1 and CDR2 (germline): SQVTM, ANQGSEA. This CDR3 spans 14 amino acids. Trimming took off 6 bases at V and 0 bases at J, with 14 bases between the two ends. The CDR3 protein is CSVFGTGMNTEAFF. The CDR3 DNA sequence: TGCAGCGTGTTTGGGACGGGCATGAACACTGAAGCTTTCTTT.

The sample holds one count of this clonotype. The chain couples TRBV20-1 to TRBJ2-7; TRBD1 matches at 9 bases. Per germline, CDR1 DFQATT and CDR2 SNEGSKA (reference sequence). This CDR3 contains 13 residues. The ends lost 5 bases at V and 2 bases at J; junction bases unmatched: 4. CDR3 region: CSAGTGNTYEQYF. For the CDR3, the DNA is TGCAGTGCTGGGACAGGGAATACCTACGAGCAGTACTTC.

This clonotype showed up just a few times. The chain employs TRBV24-1 and TRBJ2-1, with D perhaps matching TRBD1 or TRBD2 (5 bases each). V shed 4 bases and J shed 5 bases, with 14 bases lying between them. CDR1 and CDR2 from the germline V gene are KGHDR and SFDVKD. The CDR3 runs 15 residues. The CDR3: CATSDERGRDNEQFF. The CDR3 bases are TGTGCCACCAGTGACGAAAGGGGACGGGACAATGAGCAGTTCTTC.

This clonotype was counted only a few times. The V call is TRBV12-3 or TRBV12-4, the J call TRBJ2-1, with TRBD1 matching 7 bases. This CDR3 comprises 16 residues. Unmatched junction bases numbered 20, after V lost 10 bases and J lost 8 bases. CDR3 DNA: TGTGCCATTACACCTCAACAGGGGATGCCGGAGGATGAGCAGTTCTTC. Translation gives CAITPQQGMPEDEQFF.

The rearrangement uses TRBV27 and TRBJ2-7, with D perhaps being TRBD1 or TRBD2 (6 bases each). V shed 5 bases and J shed 3 bases, with 11 bases lying between them. The CDR3 length is 13 residues. Germline V lookup: CDR1 MNHEY, CDR2 SMNVEV (reference sequence). CDR3 protein: CASSVRGGYEQYF. The DNA of the CDR3 is TGTGCCAGCAGTGTCAGGGGAGGCTACGAGCAGTACTTC.

Of note for this clonotype: An end of the junction differs from the germline gene, which may be a read error. The chain employs TRBV12-3 or TRBV12-4 and TRBJ2-3, with D possibly matching TRBD2 (5 bases). The CDR3 loop spans 15 amino acids. Written as DNA, the CDR3 is TGTGCCAGCACCGGTCTGGGGAGAAGCACAGATACGCAATATTTT. Its translation is CASTGLGRSTDTQYF.

The chain combines TRBV6-2 or TRBV6-3 with TRBJ1-2, with 8 nucleotides matching TRBD1. Germline values: CDR1 MNHEY, CDR2 SVGEGT. V was pared by 3 bases and J by 4 bases, with 13 bases of the junction left unmatched. The CDR3 totals 17 residues. The CDR3 nucleotides read TGTGCCAGCAGTTATTGGCCCGGGACAGGCTACCTCTATGGCTACACCTTC. Its translation is CASSYWPGTGYLYGYTF.

The chain links TRBV6-2 or TRBV6-3 to TRBJ2-1; 9 nucleotides agree with TRBD1. Per germline, CDR1 MNHEY and CDR2 SVGEGT. This CDR3 has 15 amino acids. V trimming: 7 bases; J trimming: 4 bases; junction bases outside the gene matches: 8. The CDR3 sequence is CASKIQGARYNEQFF. CDR3 DNA sequence: TGTGCCAGCAAGATACAGGGGGCGCGATACAATGAGCAGTTCTTC.

This clonotype was counted only a few times. In DNA, the CDR3 is TGCGCCAGCAGCCAAGATTGGCCGGCAGGAAGGGACTACGAGCAGTACTTC. This translates into CASSQDWPAGRDYEQYF. V usage is TRBV4-3 and J usage is TRBJ2-7, with D hard to call. Trimming removed 0 bases from V and 3 bases from J, with 18 bases in between. The V gene's germline CDR1 is LGHNA and CDR2 YSLEER. The CDR3 loop spans 17 amino acids.